This T cell receptor beta chain is from a study of Ad26.COV2.S vaccination and SARS-CoV-2 variants. Background on the study: Of the COV1001 trial arms, the Ad26.COV2.S arm included the donor. Donor got 5x10^10 or 1x10^11 viral particles of Ad26.COV2.S. Study-wide findings and caveats: Estimates derived from TCR breadth and depth analyses may have underestimated total T cell responses.

In regard to this clone: Its antigen is undetermined.

TCRdb keeps only in-frame clones here, not all; method: immunoSEQ multiplex PCR. This repertoire shows some 480,000 clones, around nine tenths found once; its top ten account for roughly 12%. As for treatment: approximately 18 received Ad26.COV2.S at low or high dose, single or two shots; roughly 5 received placebo; per-sample allocation not given. The investigators took samples on day 63 after the first vaccine or placebo injection. Donation came from an adult in Boston who was aged 18-55 years. V was pared by 1 base and J by 5 bases, with 2 bases of the junction left unmatched. The germline CDR1 and CDR2 sequences are SEHNR and FQNEAQ (reference sequence). This CDR3 is built from 14 residues.

Sequences were derived from peripheral blood, sampled in a trial of Ad26.COV2.S vaccine versus placebo. This sequence originates from a person between 18 and 59 years old who received the Ad26.COV2.S COVID-19 vaccine or a placebo. The rearrangement links TRBV7-9 to TRBJ2-7; TRBD1 aligns across 10 bases. CDR3 in DNA: TGTGCCAGCAGCTTAGGACAGGGGGCCGACGAGCAGTACTTC. Protein sequence: CASSLGQGADEQYF. The full variable domain, rest sourced from reference TRBV7-9 and TRBJ2-7, is DTGVSQNPRHKITKRGQNVTFRCDPISEHNRLYWYRQTLGQGPEFLTYFQNEAQLEKSRLLSDRFSAERPKGSFSTLEIQRTEQGDSAMYLCASSLGQGADEQYFGPGTRLTVT.